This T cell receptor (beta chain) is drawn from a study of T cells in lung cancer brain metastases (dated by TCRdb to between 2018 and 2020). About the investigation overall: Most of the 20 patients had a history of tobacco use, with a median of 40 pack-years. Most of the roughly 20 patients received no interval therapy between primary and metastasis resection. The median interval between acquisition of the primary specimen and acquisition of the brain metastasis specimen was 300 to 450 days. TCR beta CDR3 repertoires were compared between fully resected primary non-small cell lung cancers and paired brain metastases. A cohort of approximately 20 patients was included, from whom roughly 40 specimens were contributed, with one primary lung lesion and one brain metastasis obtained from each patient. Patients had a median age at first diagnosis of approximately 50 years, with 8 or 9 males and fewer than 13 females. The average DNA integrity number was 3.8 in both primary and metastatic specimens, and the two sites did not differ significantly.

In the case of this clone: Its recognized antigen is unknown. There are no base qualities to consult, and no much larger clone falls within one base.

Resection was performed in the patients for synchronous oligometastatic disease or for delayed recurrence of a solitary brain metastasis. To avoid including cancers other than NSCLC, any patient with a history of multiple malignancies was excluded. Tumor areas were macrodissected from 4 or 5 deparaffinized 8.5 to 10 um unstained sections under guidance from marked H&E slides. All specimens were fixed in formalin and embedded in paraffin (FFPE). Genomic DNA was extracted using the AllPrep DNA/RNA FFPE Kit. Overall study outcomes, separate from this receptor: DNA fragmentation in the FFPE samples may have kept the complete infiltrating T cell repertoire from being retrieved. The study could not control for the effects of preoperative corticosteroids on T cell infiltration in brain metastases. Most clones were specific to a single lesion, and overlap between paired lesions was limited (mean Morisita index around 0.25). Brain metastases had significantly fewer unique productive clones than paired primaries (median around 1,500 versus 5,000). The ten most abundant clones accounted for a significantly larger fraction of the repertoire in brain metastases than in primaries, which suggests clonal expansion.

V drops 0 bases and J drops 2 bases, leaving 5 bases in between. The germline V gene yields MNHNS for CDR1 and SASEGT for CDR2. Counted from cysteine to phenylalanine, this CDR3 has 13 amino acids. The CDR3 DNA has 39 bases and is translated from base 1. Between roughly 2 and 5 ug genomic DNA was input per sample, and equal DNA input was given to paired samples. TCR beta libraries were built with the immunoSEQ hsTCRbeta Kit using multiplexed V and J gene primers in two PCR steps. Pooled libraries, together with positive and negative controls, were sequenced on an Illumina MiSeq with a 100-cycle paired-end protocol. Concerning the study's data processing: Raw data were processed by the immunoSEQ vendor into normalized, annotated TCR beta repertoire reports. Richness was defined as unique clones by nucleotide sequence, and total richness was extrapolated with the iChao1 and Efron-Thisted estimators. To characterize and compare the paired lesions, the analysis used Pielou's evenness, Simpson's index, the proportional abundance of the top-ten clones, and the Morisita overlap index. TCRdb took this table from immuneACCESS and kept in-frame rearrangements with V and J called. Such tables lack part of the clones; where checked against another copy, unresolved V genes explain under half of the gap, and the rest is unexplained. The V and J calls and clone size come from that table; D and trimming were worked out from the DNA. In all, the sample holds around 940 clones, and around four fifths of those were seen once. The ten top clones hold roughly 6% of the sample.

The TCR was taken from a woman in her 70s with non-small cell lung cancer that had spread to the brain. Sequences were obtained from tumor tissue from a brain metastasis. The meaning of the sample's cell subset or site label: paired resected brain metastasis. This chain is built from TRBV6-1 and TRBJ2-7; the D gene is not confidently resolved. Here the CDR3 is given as CASSEAPPYEQYF. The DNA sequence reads TGTGCCAGCAGTGAAGCGCCTCCCTACGAGCAGTACTTC.